This TCR beta chain was documented in a study of blood T cell repertoires in COVID-19. Across the study: Acute-phase and convalescent COVID-19 samples originated in the United States, Italy and Spain. Nucleic acid was either cDNA or gDNA, and it came from T cells, B-cell-depleted T cells, or PBMCs.

Germline trimming cut 2 bases from V and 0 bases from J; bases unmatched to any gene: 4. CDR1 is SGHTA, CDR2 FQGTGA, per germline. The CDR3 extends over 16 amino acids. As processed by the authors: Amplification of reference gene primers was used by the study to estimate nucleated cell counts. The repertoire was sequenced with immunoSEQ multiplex PCR; TCRdb's copy has only in-frame clones and lacks some. V, J and clone size reflect that table, while D and trimming were determined from the DNA. The data contain 150,000 to 160,000 clones, about four fifths of them singletons. Sequenced: peripheral blood. This TCR was sampled from a man aged 60-69 years with acute or convalescent COVID-19. The gene calls are TRBV7-3 and TRBJ2-1; 7 bases line up with TRBD2. CDR3 in amino acids: CASSLRGGSSYNEQFF. CDR3 nucleotide sequence: TGTGCCAGCAGCTTACGTGGCGGGAGCTCCTACAATGAGCAGTTCTTC.